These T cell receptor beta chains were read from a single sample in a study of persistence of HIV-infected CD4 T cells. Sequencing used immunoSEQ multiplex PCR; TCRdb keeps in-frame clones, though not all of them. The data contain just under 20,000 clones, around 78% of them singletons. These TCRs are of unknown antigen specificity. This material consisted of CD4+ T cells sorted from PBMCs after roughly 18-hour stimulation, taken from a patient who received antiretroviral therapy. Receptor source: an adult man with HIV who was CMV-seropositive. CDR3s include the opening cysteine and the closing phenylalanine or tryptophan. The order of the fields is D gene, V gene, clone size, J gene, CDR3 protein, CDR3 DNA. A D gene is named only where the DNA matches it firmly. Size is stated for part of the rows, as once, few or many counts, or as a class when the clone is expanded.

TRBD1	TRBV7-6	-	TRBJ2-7	CASSPEGQGRNEQYF	TGTGCCAGCAGCCCAGAGGGACAGGGAAGGAACGAGCAGTACTTC
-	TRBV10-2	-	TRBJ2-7	CAATSAGSYEQYF	TGCGCCGCCACATCCGCAGGGAGCTACGAGCAGTACTTC
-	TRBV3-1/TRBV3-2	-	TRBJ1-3	CASSSRGNTIYF	TGTGCCAGCAGCTCCAGGGGAAACACCATATATTTT
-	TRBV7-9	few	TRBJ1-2	CASSLAKGRYYGYTF	TGTGCCAGCAGCTTAGCGAAGGGACGGTACTATGGCTACACCTTC
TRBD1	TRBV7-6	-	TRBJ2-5	CASSYPGQGGGETQYF	TGTGCCAGCAGCTACCCGGGACAGGGGGGGGGAGAGACCCAGTACTTC
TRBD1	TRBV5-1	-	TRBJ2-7	CASSLDGQGASYEQYF	TGCGCCAGCAGCTTGGATGGACAGGGGGCTTCCTACGAGCAGTACTTC
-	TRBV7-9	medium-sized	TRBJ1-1	CASSYGPNTEAFF	TGTGCCAGCAGCTACGGACCGAACACTGAAGCTTTCTTT
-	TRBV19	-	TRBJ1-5	CASSDGGAQPQHF	TGTGCCAGTAGTGACGGAGGGGCTCAGCCCCAGCATTTT
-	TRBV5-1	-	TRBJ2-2	CASSPEAGRRANTGELFF	TGCGCCAGCAGCCCTGAGGCAGGGAGAAGGGCGAACACCGGGGAGCTGTTTTTT
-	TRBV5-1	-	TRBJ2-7	CASSLLQGSPGEQYF	TGCGCCAGCAGCTTACTTCAGGGAAGCCCTGGCGAGCAGTACTTC
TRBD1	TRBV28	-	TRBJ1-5	CASSVPTGGNQPQHF	TGTGCCAGCAGTGTCCCGACAGGGGGGAATCAGCCCCAGCATTTT
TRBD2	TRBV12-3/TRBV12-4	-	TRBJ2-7	CASKLAGGWEQYF	TGTGCCAGCAAACTAGCGGGGGGGTGGGAGCAGTACTTC
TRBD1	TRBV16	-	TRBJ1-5	CASTGGVQPQHF	TGTGCCAGTACAGGGGGCGTTCAGCCCCAGCATTTT
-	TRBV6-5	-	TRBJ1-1	CASSYSIQGKTEAFF	TGTGCCAGCAGTTACTCGATCCAGGGGAAAACTGAAGCTTTCTTT
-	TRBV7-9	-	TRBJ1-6	CASSIGTTNSPLHF	TGTGCCAGCAGCATCGGGACAACTAATTCACCCCTCCACTTT
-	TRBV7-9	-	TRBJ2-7	CASSFGTRGYEQYF	TGTGCCAGCAGCTTCGGGACCCGAGGGTACGAGCAGTACTTC
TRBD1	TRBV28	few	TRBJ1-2	CASSLDRGRSYGYTF	TGTGCCAGCAGTCTGGACAGGGGGCGAAGCTATGGCTACACCTTC
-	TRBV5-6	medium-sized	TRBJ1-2	CASSLGGPGYGYTF	TGTGCCAGCAGCTTGGGGGGGCCAGGCTATGGCTACACCTTC
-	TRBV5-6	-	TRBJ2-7	CASSPPGPSGKQYF	TGTGCCAGCAGCCCTCCGGGTCCCTCCGGTAAGCAGTACTTC
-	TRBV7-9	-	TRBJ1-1	CASTRRGENTEAFF	TGTGCCAGCACCCGGCGGGGAGAGAACACTGAAGCTTTCTTT
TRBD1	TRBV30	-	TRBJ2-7	CAWSPGTGIHEQYF	TGTGCCTGGAGTCCCGGGACAGGGATCCACGAGCAGTACTTC
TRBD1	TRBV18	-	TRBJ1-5	CASSPGTGTVQPQHF	TGTGCCAGCTCACCCGGGACAGGTACCGTTCAGCCCCAGCATTTT
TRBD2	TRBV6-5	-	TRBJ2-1	CASEYSTGGEQFF	TGTGCCAGCGAATATTCGACGGGAGGGGAGCAGTTCTTC
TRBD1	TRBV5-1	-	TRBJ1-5	CASSLQGTNQPQHF	TGCGCCAGCAGCTTACAGGGGACCAATCAGCCCCAGCATTTT
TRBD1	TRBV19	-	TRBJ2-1	CASKGQGPYNEQFF	TGTGCCAGTAAAGGACAGGGGCCCTACAATGAGCAGTTCTTC
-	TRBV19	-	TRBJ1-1	CASRRAGENTEAFF	TGTGCCAGTAGGAGGGCGGGAGAGAACACTGAAGCTTTCTTT
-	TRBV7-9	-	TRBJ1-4	CASSPGWVNEKLFF	TGTGCCAGCAGCCCAGGGTGGGTTAATGAAAAACTGTTTTTT
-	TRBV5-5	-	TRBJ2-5	CASSFTVRGETQYF	TGTGCCAGCAGCTTCACAGTGAGGGGGGAGACCCAGTACTTC
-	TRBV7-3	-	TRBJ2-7	CASSLDFAAGEQYF	TGTGCCAGCAGCCTGGACTTCGCAGCAGGGGAGCAGTACTTC
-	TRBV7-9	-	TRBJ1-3	CASSTGQRTSGNTIYF	TGTGCCAGCAGCACTGGACAGCGCACTTCTGGAAACACCATATATTTT
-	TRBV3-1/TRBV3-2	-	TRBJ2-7	CASSKVLAGEQYF	TGTGCCAGCAGCAAAGTACTAGCTGGGGAGCAGTACTTC
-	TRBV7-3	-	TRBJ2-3	CASSFKGSSDTQYF	TGTGCCAGCAGCTTTAAAGGGAGCTCAGATACGCAGTATTTT
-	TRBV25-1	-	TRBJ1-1	CASSDLTGNALNTEAFF	TGTGCCAGCAGTGATCTAACAGGGAACGCCTTGAACACTGAAGCTTTCTTT
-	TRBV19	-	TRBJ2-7	CASSSPRGTTYEQYF	TGTGCCAGTAGCTCTCCCCGAGGGACAACCTACGAGCAGTACTTC
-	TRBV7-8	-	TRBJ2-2	CASRRLANTGELFF	TGTGCCAGCAGGCGACTCGCGAACACCGGGGAGCTGTTTTTT
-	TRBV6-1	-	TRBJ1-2	CASSEEVRGFNYGYTF	TGTGCCAGCAGTGAAGAGGTTAGAGGGTTTAACTATGGCTACACCTTC
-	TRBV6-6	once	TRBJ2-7	CASSYQGQPYEQYF	TGTGCCAGCAGTTATCAGGGACAACCCTACGAGCAGTACTTC